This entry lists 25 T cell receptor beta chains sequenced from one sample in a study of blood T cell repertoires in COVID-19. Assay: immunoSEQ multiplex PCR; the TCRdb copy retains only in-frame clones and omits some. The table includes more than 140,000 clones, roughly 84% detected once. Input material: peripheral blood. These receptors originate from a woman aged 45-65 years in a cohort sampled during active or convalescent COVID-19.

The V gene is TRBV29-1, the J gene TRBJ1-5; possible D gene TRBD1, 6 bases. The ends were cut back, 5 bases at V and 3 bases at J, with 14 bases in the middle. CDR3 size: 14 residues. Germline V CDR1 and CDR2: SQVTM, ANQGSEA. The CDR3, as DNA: TGCAGCGTTTGCCACAGGGCAACCAATCAGCCCCAGCATTTT. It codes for CSVCHRATNQPQHF.

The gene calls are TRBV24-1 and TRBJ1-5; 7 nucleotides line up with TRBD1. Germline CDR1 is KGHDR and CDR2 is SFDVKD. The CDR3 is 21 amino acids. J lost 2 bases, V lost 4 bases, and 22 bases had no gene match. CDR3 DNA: TGTGCCACCAGTGACCTTGGCCAGGGGGGACGTATTTATTTGGGCAATCAGCCCCAGCATTTT. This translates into CATSDLGQGGRIYLGNQPQHF.

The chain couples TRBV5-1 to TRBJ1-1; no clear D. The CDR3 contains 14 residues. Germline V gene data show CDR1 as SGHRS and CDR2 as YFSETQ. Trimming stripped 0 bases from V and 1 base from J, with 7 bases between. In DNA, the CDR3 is TGCGCCAGCAGCTTGGATTCAGGGAACACTGAAGCTTTCTTT. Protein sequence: CASSLDSGNTEAFF. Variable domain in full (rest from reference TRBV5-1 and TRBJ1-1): KAGVTQTPRYLIKTRGQQVTLSCSPISGHRSVSWYQQTPGQGLQFLFEYFSETQRNKGNFPGRFSGRQFSNSRSEMNVSTLELGDSALYLCASSLDSGNTEAFFGQGTRLTVV.

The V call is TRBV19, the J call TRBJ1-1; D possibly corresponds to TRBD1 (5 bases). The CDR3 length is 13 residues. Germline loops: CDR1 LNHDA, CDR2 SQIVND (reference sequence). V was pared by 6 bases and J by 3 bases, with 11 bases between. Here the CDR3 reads CASRQAPYTEAFF. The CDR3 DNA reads TGTGCCAGTAGACAGGCGCCATACACTGAAGCTTTCTTT. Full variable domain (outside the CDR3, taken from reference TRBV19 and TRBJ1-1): DGGITQSPKYLFRKEGQNVTLSCEQNLNHDAMYWYRQDPGQGLRLIYYSQIVNDFQKGDIAEGYSVSREKKESFPLTVTSAQKNPTAFYLCASRQAPYTEAFFGQGTRLTVV.

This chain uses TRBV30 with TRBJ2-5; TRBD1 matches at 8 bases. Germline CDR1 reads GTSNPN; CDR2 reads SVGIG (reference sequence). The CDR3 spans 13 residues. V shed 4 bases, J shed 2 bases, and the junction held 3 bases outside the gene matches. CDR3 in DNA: TGTGCCTGGACAGGGGGCAGGCAAGAGACCCAGTACTTC. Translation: CAWTGGRQETQYF.

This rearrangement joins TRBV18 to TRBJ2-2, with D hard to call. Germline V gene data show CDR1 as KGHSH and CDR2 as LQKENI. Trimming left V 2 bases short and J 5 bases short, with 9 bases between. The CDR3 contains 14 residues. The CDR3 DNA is TGTGCCAGCTCACCAGGTCAACAAACCGGGGAGCTGTTTTTT. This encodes CASSPGQQTGELFF.

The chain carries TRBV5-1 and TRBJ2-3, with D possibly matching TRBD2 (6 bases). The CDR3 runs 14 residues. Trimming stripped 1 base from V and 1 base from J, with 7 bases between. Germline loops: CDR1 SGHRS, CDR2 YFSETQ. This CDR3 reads CASSLSSGTDTQYF. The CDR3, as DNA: TGCGCCAGCAGCTTGTCTAGCGGCACAGATACGCAGTATTTT. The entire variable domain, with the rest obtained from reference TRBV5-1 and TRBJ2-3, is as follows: KAGVTQTPRYLIKTRGQQVTLSCSPISGHRSVSWYQQTPGQGLQFLFEYFSETQRNKGNFPGRFSGRQFSNSRSEMNVSTLELGDSALYLCASSLSSGTDTQYFGPGTRLTVL.

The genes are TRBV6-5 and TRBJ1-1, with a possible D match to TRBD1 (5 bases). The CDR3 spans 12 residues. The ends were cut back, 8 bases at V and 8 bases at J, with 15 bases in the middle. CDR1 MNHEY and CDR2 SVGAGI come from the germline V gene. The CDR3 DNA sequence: TGTGCCAGCGTTGGACATAACGTCGAAGCTTTCTTT. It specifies CASVGHNVEAFF.

CDR3 nucleotides: TGTGCCAGCAGCTCCGGATATTCGGGACAGTACTATGGCTACACCTTC. This translates into CASSSGYSGQYYGYTF. The V gene is TRBV11-2, the J gene TRBJ1-2, with 7 bases aligning to TRBD1. Losses at the gene ends were 4 bases for V and 3 bases for J; bases not matched to a gene: 11. Germline V gene data show CDR1 as SGHAT and CDR2 as FQNNGV. This CDR3 has 16 residues.

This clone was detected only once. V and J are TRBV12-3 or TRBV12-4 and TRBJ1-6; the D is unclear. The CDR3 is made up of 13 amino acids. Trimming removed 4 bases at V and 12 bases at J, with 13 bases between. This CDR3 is CASSWVGLQPLHF. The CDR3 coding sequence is TGTGCCAGCAGTTGGGTAGGACTTCAACCCCTCCACTTT.

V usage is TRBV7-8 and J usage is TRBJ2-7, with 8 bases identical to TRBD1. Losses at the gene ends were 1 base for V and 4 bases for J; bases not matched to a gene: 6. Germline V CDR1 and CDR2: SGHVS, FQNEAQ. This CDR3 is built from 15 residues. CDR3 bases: TGTGCCAGCAGCTTAGGGGACAGGACCGATTACGAGCAGTACTTC. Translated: CASSLGDRTDYEQYF. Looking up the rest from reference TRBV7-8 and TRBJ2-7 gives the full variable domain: GAGVSQSPRYKVAKRGQDVALRCDPISGHVSLFWYQQALGQGPEFLTYFQNEAQLDKSGLPSDRFFAERPEGSVSTLKIQRTQQEDSAVYLCASSLGDRTDYEQYFGPGTRLTVT.

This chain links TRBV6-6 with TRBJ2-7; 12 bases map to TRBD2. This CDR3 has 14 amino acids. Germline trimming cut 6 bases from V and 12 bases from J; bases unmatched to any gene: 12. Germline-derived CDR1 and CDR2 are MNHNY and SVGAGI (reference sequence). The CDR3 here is CASREGLAGQAPYF. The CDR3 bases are TGTGCCAGCAGGGAAGGACTAGCGGGACAAGCGCCGTACTTC.

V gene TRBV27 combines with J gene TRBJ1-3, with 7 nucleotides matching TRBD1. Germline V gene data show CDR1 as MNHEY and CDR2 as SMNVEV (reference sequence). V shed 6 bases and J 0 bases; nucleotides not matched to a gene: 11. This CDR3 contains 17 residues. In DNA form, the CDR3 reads TGTGCCAGCAGGGGGACAGATCCTCGGGCCTCTGGAAACACCATATATTTT. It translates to CASRGTDPRASGNTIYF.

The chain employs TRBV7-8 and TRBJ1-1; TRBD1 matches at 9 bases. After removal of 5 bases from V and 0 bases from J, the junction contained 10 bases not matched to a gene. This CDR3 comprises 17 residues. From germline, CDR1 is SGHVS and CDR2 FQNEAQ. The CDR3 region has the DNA TGTGCCAGCAGCACCGGACAGGGGATCCCAATGAACACTGAAGCTTTCTTT. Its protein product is CASSTGQGIPMNTEAFF.

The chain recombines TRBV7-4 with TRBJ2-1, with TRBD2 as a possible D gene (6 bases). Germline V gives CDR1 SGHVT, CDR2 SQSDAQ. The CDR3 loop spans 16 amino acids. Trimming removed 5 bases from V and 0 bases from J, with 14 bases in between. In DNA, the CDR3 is TGTGCCAGCAGCCTACCCGGCGGGGACTCCTACAATGAGCAGTTCTTC. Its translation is CASSLPGGDSYNEQFF.

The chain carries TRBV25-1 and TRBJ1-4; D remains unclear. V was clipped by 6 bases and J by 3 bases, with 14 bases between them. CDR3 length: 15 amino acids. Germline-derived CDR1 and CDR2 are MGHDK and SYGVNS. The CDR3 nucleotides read TGTGCCAGCAGCCCAGGAGCGGCTTCTAATGAAAAACTGTTTTTT. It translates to CASSPGAASNEKLFF.

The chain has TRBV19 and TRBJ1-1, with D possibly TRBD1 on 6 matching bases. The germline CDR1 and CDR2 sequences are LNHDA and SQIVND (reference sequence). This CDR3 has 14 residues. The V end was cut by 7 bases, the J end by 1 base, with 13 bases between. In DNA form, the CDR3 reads TGTGCCAGTACCAGGACAGCCAGGAACACTGAAGCTTTCTTT. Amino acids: CASTRTARNTEAFF.

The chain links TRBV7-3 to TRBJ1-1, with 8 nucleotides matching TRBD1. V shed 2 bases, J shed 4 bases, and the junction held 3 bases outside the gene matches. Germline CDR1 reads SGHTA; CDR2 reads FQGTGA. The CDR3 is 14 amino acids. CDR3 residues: CASSLQDRVTEAFF. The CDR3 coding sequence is TGTGCCAGCAGCTTACAGGACAGGGTCACTGAAGCTTTCTTT.

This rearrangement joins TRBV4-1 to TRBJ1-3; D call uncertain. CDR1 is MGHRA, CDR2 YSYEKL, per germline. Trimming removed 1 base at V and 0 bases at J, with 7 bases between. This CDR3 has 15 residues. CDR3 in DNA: TGCGCCAGCAGCCAAGTATCTTACTCTGGAAACACCATATATTTT. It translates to CASSQVSYSGNTIYF.

The CDR3 DNA follows: TGTGCCAGCAGCTTTGATAGGACAGCCGAGCAGTACTTC. Its translation: CASSFDRTAEQYF. This chain joins TRBV5-5 and TRBJ2-7; possible D gene TRBD1, 6 bases. The CDR3 sequence is 13 residues long. Between the trimmed V and J ends, which lost 2 bases and 6 bases, there was a span of 12 bases. Germline-derived CDR1 and CDR2 are SGHKS and YYEKEE (reference sequence).

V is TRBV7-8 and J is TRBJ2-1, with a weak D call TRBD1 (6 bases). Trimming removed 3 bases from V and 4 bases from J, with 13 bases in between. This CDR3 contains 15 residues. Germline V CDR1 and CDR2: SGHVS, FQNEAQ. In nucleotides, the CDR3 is TGTGCCAGCAGCTTCGGAGTGACAGGTTACAATGAGCAGTTCTTC. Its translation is CASSFGVTGYNEQFF.

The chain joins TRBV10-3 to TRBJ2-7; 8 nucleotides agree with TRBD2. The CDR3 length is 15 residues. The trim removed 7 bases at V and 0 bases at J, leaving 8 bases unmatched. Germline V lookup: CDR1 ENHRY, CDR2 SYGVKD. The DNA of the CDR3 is TGTGCCATCACCGCCGCGGGGGGAAGCTCCTACGAGCAGTACTTC. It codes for CAITAAGGSSYEQYF.

CDR3: CASSRMNTEAFF. CDR3 DNA sequence: TGTGCCAGCAGCAGAATGAACACTGAAGCTTTCTTT. The chain has TRBV12-3 or TRBV12-4 and TRBJ1-1; D gene ambiguous. V was trimmed by 6 bases and J by 0 bases, leaving 5 bases between them. CDR3 length: 12 residues.

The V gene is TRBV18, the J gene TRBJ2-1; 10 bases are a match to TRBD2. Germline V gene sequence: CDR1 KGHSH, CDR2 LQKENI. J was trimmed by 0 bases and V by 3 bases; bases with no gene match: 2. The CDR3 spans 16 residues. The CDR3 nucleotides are TGTGCCAGCTCACCTAGCGGGGGGAGCTCCTACAATGAGCAGTTCTTC. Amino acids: CASSPSGGSSYNEQFF.

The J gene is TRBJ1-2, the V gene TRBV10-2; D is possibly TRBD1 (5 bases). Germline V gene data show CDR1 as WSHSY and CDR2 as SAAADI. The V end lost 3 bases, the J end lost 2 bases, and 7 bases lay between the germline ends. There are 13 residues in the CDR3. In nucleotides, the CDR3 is TGCGCCAGCAGTGAAGGGGAAAACTATGGCTACACCTTC. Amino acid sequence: CASSEGENYGYTF.